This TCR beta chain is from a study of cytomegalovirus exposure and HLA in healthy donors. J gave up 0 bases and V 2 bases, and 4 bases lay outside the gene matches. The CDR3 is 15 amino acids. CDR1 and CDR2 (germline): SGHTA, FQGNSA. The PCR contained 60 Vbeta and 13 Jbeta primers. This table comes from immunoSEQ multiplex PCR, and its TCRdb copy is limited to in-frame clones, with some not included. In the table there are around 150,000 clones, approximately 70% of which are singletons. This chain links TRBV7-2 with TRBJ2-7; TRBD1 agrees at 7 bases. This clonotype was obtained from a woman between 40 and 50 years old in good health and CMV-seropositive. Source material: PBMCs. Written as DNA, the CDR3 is TGTGCCAGCAGCTTAAGGGACAGCTCCTCCTACGAGCAGTACTTC. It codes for CASSLRDSSSYEQYF.